The clone carrying this T cell receptor beta chain occurred many times. Its antigen is still unknown. Compared with germline, one end of the junction differs, possibly owing to a read error. The data derive from a study of T cells in Graves' hyperthyroidism and ophthalmopathy. The study's findings and limits: A 13 V-J model separated ophthalmopathy from stable hyperthyroidism.

Germline values: CDR1 SQVTM, CDR2 ANQGSEA. The CDR3 is 14 amino acids. With a duration under 2 months, the hyperthyroidism was newly diagnosed in patients aged 18 to 65. RNA transcripts provided the source from which TCR beta CDR3 regions were amplified. Using the HTBI primer set, a first-round RT-PCR was run on the TCR CDR3. TCRdb analysed the multiplex PCR reads with MiXCR anew, one entry per CDR3 protein. The sample has under 350,000 distinct CDR3 sequences; approximately 13% are singletons. The clonotype originates from a woman between 40 and 55 years old with Graves' hyperthyroidism. V usage is TRBV29-1 and J usage is TRBJ2-7, with D perhaps being TRBD1 or TRBD2 (6 bases each). The sequencing sample was made of blood. The CDR3 here is CSVEGGGLAYEQYF. CDR3 nucleotides: TGCAGCGTAGAAGGAGGGGGTTTAGCCTACGAGCAGTACTTC.